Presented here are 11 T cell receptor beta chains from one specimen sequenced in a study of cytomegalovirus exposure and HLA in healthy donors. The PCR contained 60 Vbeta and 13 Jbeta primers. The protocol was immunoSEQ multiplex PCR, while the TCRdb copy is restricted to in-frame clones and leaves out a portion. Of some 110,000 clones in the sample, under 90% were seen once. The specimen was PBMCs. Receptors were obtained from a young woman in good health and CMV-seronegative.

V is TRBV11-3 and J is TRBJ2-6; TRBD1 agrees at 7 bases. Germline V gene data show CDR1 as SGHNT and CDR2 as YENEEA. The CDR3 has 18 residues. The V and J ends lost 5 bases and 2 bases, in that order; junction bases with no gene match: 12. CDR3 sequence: CASSHTDRAQPGANVLTF. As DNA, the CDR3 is TGTGCCAGCAGCCACACTGACAGGGCGCAGCCTGGGGCCAACGTCCTGACTTTC.

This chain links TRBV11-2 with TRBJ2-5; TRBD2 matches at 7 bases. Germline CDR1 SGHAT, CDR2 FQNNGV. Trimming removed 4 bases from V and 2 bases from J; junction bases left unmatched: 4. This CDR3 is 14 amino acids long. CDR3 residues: CASSSGEGQETQYF. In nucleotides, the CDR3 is TGTGCCAGCAGCTCGGGGGAGGGACAAGAGACCCAGTACTTC.

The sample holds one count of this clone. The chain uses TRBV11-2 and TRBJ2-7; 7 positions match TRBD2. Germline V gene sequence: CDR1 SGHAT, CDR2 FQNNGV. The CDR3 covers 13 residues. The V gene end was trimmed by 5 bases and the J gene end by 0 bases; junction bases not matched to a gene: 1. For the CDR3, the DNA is TGTGCCAGCAGCCGGGACTACTCCTACGAGCAGTACTTC. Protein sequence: CASSRDYSYEQYF.

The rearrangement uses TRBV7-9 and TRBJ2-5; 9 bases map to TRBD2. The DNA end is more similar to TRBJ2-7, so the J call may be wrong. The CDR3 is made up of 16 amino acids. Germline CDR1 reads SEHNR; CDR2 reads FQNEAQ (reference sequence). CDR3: CASSISVTSGTYEQYF. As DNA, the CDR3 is TGTGCCAGCAGCATATCCGTGACTAGCGGTACCTACGAGCAGTACTTC.

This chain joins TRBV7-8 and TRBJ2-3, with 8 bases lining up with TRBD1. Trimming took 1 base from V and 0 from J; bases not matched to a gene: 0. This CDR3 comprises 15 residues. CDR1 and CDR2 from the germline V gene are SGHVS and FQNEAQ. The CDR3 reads CASSLGTGSTDTQYF. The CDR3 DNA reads TGTGCCAGCAGCTTAGGGACAGGGAGCACAGATACGCAGTATTTT.

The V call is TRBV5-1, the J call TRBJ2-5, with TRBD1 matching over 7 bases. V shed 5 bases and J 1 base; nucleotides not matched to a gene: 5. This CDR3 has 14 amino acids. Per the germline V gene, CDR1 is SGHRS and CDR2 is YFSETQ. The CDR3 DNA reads TGCGCCAGCAGTTCTCGGACAGGCCAAGAGACCCAGTACTTC. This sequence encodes CASSSRTGQETQYF.

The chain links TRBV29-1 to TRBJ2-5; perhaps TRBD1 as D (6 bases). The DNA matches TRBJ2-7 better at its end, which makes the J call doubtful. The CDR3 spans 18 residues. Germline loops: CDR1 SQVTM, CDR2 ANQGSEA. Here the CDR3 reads CSVETPYVLSGVRHEQYF. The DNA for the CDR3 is TGCAGCGTTGAAACCCCCTATGTACTTTCAGGGGTAAGGCACGAGCAGTACTTC.

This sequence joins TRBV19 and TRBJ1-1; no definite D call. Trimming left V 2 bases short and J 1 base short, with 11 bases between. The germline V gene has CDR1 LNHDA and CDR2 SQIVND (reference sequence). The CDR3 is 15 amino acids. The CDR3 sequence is CASSIRFAENTEAFF. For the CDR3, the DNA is TGTGCCAGTAGTATAAGATTCGCAGAGAACACTGAAGCTTTCTTT.

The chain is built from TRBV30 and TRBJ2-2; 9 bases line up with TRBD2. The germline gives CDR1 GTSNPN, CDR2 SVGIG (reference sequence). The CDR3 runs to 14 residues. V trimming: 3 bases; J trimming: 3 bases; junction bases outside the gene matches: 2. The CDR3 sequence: CAWRLAGYTGELFF. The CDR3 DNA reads TGTGCCTGGAGGCTAGCGGGATACACCGGGGAGCTGTTTTTT.

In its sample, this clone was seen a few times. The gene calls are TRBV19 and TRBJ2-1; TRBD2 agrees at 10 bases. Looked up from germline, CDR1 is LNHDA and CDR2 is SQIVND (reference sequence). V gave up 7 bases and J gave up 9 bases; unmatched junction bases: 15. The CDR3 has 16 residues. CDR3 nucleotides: TGTGCCAGTACCCTATCAGGGGCTAGCGGGGGAGGTGAGCAGTTCTTC. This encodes CASTLSGASGGGEQFF.

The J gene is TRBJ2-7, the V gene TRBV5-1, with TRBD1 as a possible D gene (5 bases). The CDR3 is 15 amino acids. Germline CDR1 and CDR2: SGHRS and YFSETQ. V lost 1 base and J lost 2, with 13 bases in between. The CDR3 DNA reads TGCGCCAGCAGCTTGTACAGCCAGGGCCCCTACGAGCAGTACTTC. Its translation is CASSLYSQGPYEQYF.